One sample yielded the 5 T cell receptor beta chains listed below, sequenced in a study of blood T cell repertoires in COVID-19. Here immunoSEQ multiplex PCR was the method, and the copy in TCRdb shows in-frame clones only, minus some. The table shows roughly 380,000 clones, with 81% occurring only once. Material for sequencing was peripheral blood. The source of these receptors is a human donor with acute or convalescent COVID-19. The donor label of this sample is uncertain.

This clone was picked up a small number of times. The chain joins TRBV7-2 to TRBJ2-3; 10 bases map to TRBD2. CDR1 and CDR2 (germline): SGHTA, FQGNSA. The ends lost 5 bases at V and 6 bases at J; junction bases unmatched: 14. This CDR3 contains 17 residues. In DNA form, the CDR3 reads TGTGCCAGCAGCCTAAGGGAACTAGCGGGGACAAGGGATACGCAGTATTTT. Translated, it gives CASSLRELAGTRDTQYF.

The chain couples TRBV7-2 to TRBJ1-1; D is perhaps TRBD1 (5 bases). With 6 bases removed from V and 3 bases from J, the gap between germline ends came to 11 bases. From germline, CDR1 is SGHTA and CDR2 FQGNSA. The CDR3 contains 13 residues. The CDR3 bases are TGTGCCAGCAGACCCGGGGGTCACACTGAAGCTTTCTTT. This translates into CASRPGGHTEAFF.

V and J are TRBV28 and TRBJ1-5, with D perhaps matching TRBD1 (6 bases). The CDR3 has 12 residues. Germline assignment: CDR1 MDHEN and CDR2 SYDVKM. Trimming removed 8 bases at V and 7 bases at J, with 12 bases between. The CDR3 nucleotides read TGTGCCAGCGAATCAGGGGTCCAGCCCCAGCATTTT. It translates to CASESGVQPQHF.

This sequence joins TRBV28 and TRBJ1-1; D is ambiguous. The germline V and J ends were trimmed by 2 bases and 1 base, with 8 bases remaining between them. Germline V gene data show CDR1 as MDHEN and CDR2 as SYDVKM. There are 14 residues in the CDR3. CDR3 loop: CASSLVQENTEAFF. The CDR3, as DNA: TGTGCCAGCAGTTTAGTGCAGGAGAACACTGAAGCTTTCTTT.

The V and J genes are TRBV15 and TRBJ1-1; possibly TRBD1 for D (5 bases). The CDR3 is 13 amino acids. V was pared by 0 bases and J by 5 bases, with 7 bases between. CDR1 LNHNV and CDR2 YYDKDF come from the germline V gene (reference sequence). As DNA, the CDR3 is TGTGCCACCAGCAGAGAGGGGCATACTGAAGCTTTCTTT. It specifies CATSREGHTEAFF.